This T cell receptor (beta chain) came from a study of cytomegalovirus exposure and HLA in healthy donors. V lost 1 base to trimming and J lost 11 bases; unmatched junction nucleotides: 7. The CDR3 runs to 15 residues. Germline V CDR1 and CDR2: SGHTA, FQGNSA. This PCR relied on a set of 60 Vbeta primers and 13 Jbeta primers. Only in-frame clones appear in the TCRdb table, and some are missing; sequencing was by immunoSEQ multiplex PCR. This table has 200,000 or so clones, about three quarters appearing once. Sequencing input: PBMCs. V and J are TRBV7-2 and TRBJ1-4; 10 bases map to TRBD1. The TCR comes from a man aged 18 to 30 in good health and CMV-seronegative. The CDR3: CASSLVPGTGEKLFF. The CDR3 DNA reads as TGTGCCAGCAGCTTAGTGCCCGGGACAGGGGAGAAACTGTTTTTT.